This TCR beta chain was obtained from a study of cytomegalovirus exposure and HLA in healthy donors. Points from the study as a whole: HLA restriction was apparent for most CMV-associated TCR beta chains in a later analysis.

Researchers ran the PCR with 60 Vbeta and 13 Jbeta primers. The protocol was immunoSEQ multiplex PCR, while the TCRdb copy is restricted to in-frame clones and leaves out a portion. The profile shows 200,000 to 250,000 clones, around 85% of them singletons. This clone showed up just once. Its target is not known. Germline CDR1 SEHNR, CDR2 FQNEAQ (reference sequence). This CDR3 is built from 14 residues. The chain combines TRBV7-9 with TRBJ2-5, with D possibly TRBD1 on 6 matching bases. Gene TRBJ2-7 matches the end of the DNA better, so the J call may be wrong. The receptor was derived from a human donor in good health. Input material: PBMCs. DNA of the CDR3: TGTGCCAGCAGCTTGCCCAGGGACATCCACGAGCAGTACTTC. This codes for CASSLPRDIHEQYF.